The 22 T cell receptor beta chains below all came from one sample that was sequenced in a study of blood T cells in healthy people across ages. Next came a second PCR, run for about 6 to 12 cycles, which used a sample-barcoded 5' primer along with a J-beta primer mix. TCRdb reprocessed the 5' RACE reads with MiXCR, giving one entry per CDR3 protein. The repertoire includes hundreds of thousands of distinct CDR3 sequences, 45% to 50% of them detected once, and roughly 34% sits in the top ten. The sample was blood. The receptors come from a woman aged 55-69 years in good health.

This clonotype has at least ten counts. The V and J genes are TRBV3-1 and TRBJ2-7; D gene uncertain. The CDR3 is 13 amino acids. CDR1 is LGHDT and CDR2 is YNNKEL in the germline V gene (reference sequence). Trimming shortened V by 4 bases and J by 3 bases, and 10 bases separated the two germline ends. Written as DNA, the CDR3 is TGTGCCAGCAGCCGACCTACGGGCTACGAGCAGTACTTC. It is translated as CASSRPTGYEQYF.

The CDR3 coding sequence is TGCAGCGTTGATCAGTCGGACACTGAAGCTTTCTTT. It translates to CSVDQSDTEAFF. The rearrangement uses TRBV29-1 and TRBJ1-1, with D uncertain. The germline gives CDR1 SQVTM, CDR2 ANQGSEA. This CDR3 contains 12 residues. The V end was cut by 3 bases, the J end by 3 bases, with 8 bases between.

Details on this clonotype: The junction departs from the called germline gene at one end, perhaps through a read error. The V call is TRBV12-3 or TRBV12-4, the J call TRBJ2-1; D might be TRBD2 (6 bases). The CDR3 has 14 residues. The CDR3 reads CTSRPGLTAGEQFF. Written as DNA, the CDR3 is TGTACCAGCAGACCGGGACTCACCGCGGGTGAGCAGTTCTTC.

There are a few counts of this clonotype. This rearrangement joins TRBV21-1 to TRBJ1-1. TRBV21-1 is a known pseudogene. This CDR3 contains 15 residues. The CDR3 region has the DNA TGTGCCAGCAGCAAGCAGCCTCAACAGAACACTGAAGCTTTCTTT. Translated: CASSKQPQQNTEAFF.

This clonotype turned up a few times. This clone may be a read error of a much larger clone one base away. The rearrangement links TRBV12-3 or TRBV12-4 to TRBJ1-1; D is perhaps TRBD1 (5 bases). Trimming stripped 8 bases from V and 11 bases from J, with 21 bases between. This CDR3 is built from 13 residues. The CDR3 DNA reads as TGTGCCAGCTCCTCCCTTGAGGGACGAGGGGCTTTCTTT. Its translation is CASSSLEGRGAFF.

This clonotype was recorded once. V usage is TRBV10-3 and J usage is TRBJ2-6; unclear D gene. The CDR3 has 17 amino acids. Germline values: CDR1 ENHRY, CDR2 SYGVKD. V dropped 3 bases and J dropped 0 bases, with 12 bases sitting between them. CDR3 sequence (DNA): TGTGCCATCAGTGATCCTGCCAGCCTCTCTGGGGCCAACGTCCTGACTTTC. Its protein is CAISDPASLSGANVLTF.

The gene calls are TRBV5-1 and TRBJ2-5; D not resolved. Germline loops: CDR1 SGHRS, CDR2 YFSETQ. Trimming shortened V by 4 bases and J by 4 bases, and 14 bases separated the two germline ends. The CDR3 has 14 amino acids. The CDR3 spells CASSPPRTAETQYF. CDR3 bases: TGCGCCAGCAGCCCTCCCAGGACGGCAGAGACCCAGTACTTC.

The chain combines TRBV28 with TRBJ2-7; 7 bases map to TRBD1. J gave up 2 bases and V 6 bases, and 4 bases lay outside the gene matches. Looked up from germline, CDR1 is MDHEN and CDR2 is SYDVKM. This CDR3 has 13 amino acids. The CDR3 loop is CASRTGVTYEQYF. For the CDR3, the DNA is TGTGCCAGCAGAACAGGGGTAACCTACGAGCAGTACTTC.

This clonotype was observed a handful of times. CDR3 protein: CASSVDGGAGANVLTF. In nucleotides, the CDR3 is TGTGCCAGCAGCGTAGATGGGGGCGCTGGGGCCAACGTCCTGACTTTC. The chain joins TRBV7-9 to TRBJ2-6, with D possibly matching TRBD1 (6 bases). This CDR3 has 16 residues. Trimming shortened V by 5 bases and J by 2 bases, and 13 bases separated the two germline ends. The germline CDR1 and CDR2 sequences are SEHNR and FQNEAQ (reference sequence).

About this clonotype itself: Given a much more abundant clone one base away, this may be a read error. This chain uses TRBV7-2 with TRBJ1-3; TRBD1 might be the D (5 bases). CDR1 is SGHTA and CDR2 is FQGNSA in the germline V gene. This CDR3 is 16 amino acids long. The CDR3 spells CASRLRSRATGNTVYF. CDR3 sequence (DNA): TGTGCCAGCAGATTGCGGTCCAGGGCTACTGGAAACACCGTATATTTT. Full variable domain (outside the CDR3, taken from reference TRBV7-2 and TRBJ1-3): GAGVSQSPSNKVTEKGKDVELRCDPISGHTALYWYRQSLGQGLEFLIYFQGNSAPDKSGLPSDRFSAERTGGSVSTLTIQRTQQEDSAVYLCASRLRSRATGNTVYFGEGSWLTVV.

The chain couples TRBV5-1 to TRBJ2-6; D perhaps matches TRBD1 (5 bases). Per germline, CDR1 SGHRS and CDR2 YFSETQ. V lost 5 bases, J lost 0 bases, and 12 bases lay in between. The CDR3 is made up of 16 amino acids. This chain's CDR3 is CASRQTANSGANVLTF. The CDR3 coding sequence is TGCGCCAGCAGACAGACAGCGAACTCTGGGGCCAACGTCCTGACTTTC.

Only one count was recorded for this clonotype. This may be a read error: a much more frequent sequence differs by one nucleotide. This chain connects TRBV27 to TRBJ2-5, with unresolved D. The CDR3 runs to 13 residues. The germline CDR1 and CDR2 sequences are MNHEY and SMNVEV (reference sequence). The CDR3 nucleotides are TGTGCCAGCAGGAGAGTTGACCAAGAGGCCCAGTACTTC. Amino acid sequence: CASRRVDQEAQYF.

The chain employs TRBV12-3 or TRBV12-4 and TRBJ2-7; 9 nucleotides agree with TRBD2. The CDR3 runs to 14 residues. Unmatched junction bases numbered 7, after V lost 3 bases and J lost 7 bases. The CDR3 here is CASSFAGGPGEQYF. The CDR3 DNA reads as TGTGCCAGCAGTTTCGCGGGAGGGCCGGGGGAGCAGTACTTC.

In DNA form, the CDR3 reads TGTGCCAGCAGTAGACAACTACGGGACAGGGGGTTCAATGAGCAGTTCTTC. Translated: CASSRQLRDRGFNEQFF. This sequence joins TRBV27 and TRBJ2-1; 11 bases agree with TRBD1. The CDR3 consists of 17 residues. The germline V gene has CDR1 MNHEY and CDR2 SMNVEV (reference sequence). Unmatched junction bases numbered 12, after V lost 5 bases and J lost 6 bases.

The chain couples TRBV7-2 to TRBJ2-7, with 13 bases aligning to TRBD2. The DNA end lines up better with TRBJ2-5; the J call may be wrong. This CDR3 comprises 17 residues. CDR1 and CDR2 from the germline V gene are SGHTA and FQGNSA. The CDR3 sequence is CASSRLAGGPPQETQYF. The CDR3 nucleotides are TGTGCCAGCAGCCGACTAGCGGGAGGACCCCCCCAAGAGACCCAGTACTTC.

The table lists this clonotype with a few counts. The CDR3 DNA follows: TGCGCCAGCAGCTTGGCCTTATCAAGCGGGAGGGATGAGCAGTACTTC. Its protein product is CASSLALSSGRDEQYF. This chain links TRBV5-1 with TRBJ2-7, with TRBD2 matching 10 bases. The ends lost 0 bases at V and 7 bases at J; junction bases unmatched: 10. The CDR3 has 16 amino acids. CDR1 is SGHRS and CDR2 is YFSETQ in the germline V gene.

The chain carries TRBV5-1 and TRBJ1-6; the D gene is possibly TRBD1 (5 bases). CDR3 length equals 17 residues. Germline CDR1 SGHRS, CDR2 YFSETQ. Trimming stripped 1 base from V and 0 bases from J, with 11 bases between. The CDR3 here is CASSLTTVSSYNSPLHF. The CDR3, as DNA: TGCGCCAGCAGCTTGACGACAGTGAGCTCCTATAATTCACCCCTCCACTTT. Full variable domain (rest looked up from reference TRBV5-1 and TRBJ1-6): KAGVTQTPRYLIKTRGQQVTLSCSPISGHRSVSWYQQTPGQGLQFLFEYFSETQRNKGNFPGRFSGRQFSNSRSEMNVSTLELGDSALYLCASSLTTVSSYNSPLHFGNGTRLTVT.

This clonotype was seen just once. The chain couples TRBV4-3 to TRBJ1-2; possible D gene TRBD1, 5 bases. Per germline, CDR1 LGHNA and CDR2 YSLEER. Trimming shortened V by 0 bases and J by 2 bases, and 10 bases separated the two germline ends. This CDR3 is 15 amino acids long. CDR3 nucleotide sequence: TGCGCCAGCAGCCAAGATCACGGGGGGAACTATGGCTACACCTTC. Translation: CASSQDHGGNYGYTF.

The CDR3 DNA reads TGTGCCAGCAGCCAAGGGGGTACAGGGGATAATGAAAAACTGTTTTTT. This sequence encodes CASSQGGTGDNEKLFF. The rearrangement links TRBV4-2 to TRBJ1-4, with 7 bases matching TRBD1. The J segment lost 4 bases and the V segment lost 1 base, leaving 6 bases of the junction unmatched. CDR3 size: 16 residues. Germline CDR1 reads LGHNA; CDR2 reads YNFKEQ.

The CDR3 sequence: CASSPPGKNTGELFF. DNA for the CDR3: TGTGCCAGCTCACCGCCAGGGAAGAACACCGGGGAGCTGTTTTTT. The chain joins TRBV18 to TRBJ2-2; tentatively, D is TRBD1 (5 bases). V was shortened by 3 bases and J by 1 base, with 9 bases between the two germline ends. The CDR3 loop spans 15 amino acids. Germline lookup yields CDR1 KGHSH and CDR2 LQKENI.

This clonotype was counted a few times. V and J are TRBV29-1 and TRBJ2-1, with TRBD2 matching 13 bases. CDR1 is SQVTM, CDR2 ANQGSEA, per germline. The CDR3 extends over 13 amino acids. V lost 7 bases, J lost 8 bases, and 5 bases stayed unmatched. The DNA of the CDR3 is TGCAGCGACGGACTAGCGGGAGTCTATGAGCAGTTCTTC. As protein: CSDGLAGVYEQFF.

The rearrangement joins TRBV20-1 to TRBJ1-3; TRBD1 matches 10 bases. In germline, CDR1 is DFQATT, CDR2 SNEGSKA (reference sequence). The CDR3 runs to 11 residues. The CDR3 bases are TGCGGACAGGGGGCTGGAAACACCATATATTTT. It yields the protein CGQGAGNTIYF.